This T cell receptor beta chain was identified during a study of blood T cell repertoires in COVID-19. Only in-frame clones appear in the TCRdb table, and some are missing; sequencing was by immunoSEQ multiplex PCR. The sample lists 88,000 or so clones, approximately 80% occurring once. CDR1 and CDR2 from the germline V gene are SGHAT and FQNNGV. J lost 2 bases, V lost 4 bases, and 7 bases had no gene match. The CDR3 totals 15 residues. The clonotype comes from a man aged 80 or over with acute or convalescent COVID-19. This sequence joins TRBV11-2 and TRBJ1-1, with 7 bases fitting TRBD1. The sequencing sample was made of peripheral blood. The CDR3 is CASSSTGTVNTEAFF. The CDR3, as DNA: TGTGCCAGCAGCTCAACCGGGACAGTCAACACTGAAGCTTTCTTT.